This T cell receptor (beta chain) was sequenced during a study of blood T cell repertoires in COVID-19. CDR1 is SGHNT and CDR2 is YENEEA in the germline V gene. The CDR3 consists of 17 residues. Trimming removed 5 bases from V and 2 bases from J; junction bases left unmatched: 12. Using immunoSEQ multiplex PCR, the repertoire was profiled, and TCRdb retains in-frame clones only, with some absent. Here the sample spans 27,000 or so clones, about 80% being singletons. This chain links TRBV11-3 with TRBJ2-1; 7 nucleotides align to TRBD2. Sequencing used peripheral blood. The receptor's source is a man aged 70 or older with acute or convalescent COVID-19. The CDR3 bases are TGTGCCAGCAGCGGGGGGGGACGGAACTCTGCCTACAATGAGCAGTTCTTC. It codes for CASSGGGRNSAYNEQFF.